These 26 T cell receptor beta chains were sequenced from one sample in a study of radiation and T cells in renal cell carcinoma. Some clones are missing from TCRdb's copy, which holds only in-frame ones; the method was immunoSEQ multiplex PCR. This sample has 15,000 to 20,000 clones; about 56% occur once, and the top ten carry roughly 10%. Treatment meaning: 15 Gy SBRT to primary tumor, nephrectomy 4 weeks later. The sequencing here drew on tumor tissue, taken from a patient whose treatment included radiotherapy and nephrectomy. The receptors were gathered from a man over 45 with renal cell carcinoma.

The chain links TRBV2 to TRBJ2-7, with 9 bases fitting TRBD1. The CDR3 loop spans 14 amino acids. Germline assignment: CDR1 SNHLY and CDR2 FYNNEI. Trimming took 9 bases from V and 2 from J; bases not matched to a gene: 8. The DNA of the CDR3 is TGTGCCAGTCAAAGGGACAGGGAGGCCTACGAGCAGTACTTC. Amino acid sequence: CASQRDREAYEQYF.

V and J are TRBV7-9 and TRBJ2-1; D gene uncertain. There are 12 residues in the CDR3. Germline V lookup: CDR1 SEHNR, CDR2 FQNEAQ (reference sequence). V was shortened by 4 bases and J by 6 bases, with 7 bases between the two germline ends. CDR3 residues: CASSSAFNEQFF. The CDR3 DNA is TGTGCCAGCAGCTCCGCCTTCAATGAGCAGTTCTTC.

The J gene is TRBJ1-2, the V gene TRBV29-1; unclear D gene. Germline V lookup: CDR1 SQVTM, CDR2 ANQGSEA. The CDR3 contains 14 residues. V was clipped by 3 bases and J by 4 bases, with 15 bases between them. This CDR3 reads CSVEGSVQTYGYTF. In DNA form, the CDR3 reads TGCAGCGTTGAGGGGTCTGTACAGACCTATGGCTACACCTTC.

The table lists this clone with a few counts. J is TRBJ2-7 and V is TRBV27; D is possibly TRBD1 (6 bases). Germline loops: CDR1 MNHEY, CDR2 SMNVEV (reference sequence). The CDR3 extends over 12 amino acids. V gave up 6 bases and J gave up 6 bases, with 12 bases separating them. The DNA for the CDR3 is TGTGCCAGCAGGGACCCCAGGGGCGAGCAGTACTTC. Its protein product is CASRDPRGEQYF.

This rearrangement joins TRBV6-6 to TRBJ1-1; 10 bases fit TRBD1. The V and J ends lost 6 bases and 1 base, in that order; junction bases with no gene match: 5. The CDR3 covers 15 residues. CDR1 and CDR2 (germline): MNHNY, SVGAGI (reference sequence). The CDR3 reads CASSNRDRGNTEAFF. CDR3 in DNA: TGTGCCAGCAGCAATAGGGACAGGGGGAACACTGAAGCTTTCTTT.

The rearrangement links TRBV5-1 to TRBJ1-1; D perhaps matches TRBD1 (6 bases). Germline CDR1 is SGHRS and CDR2 is YFSETQ. Deletions cut 3 bases from V and 1 base from J, with 10 bases between. This CDR3 has 14 residues. The CDR3 DNA reads TGCGCCAGCAGCTCCGGGACACCGAACACTGAAGCTTTCTTT. Protein product: CASSSGTPNTEAFF.

This chain uses TRBV29-1 with TRBJ1-2, with a weak D call TRBD1 (6 bases). The germline V and J ends were trimmed by 2 bases and 4 bases, with 14 bases remaining between them. From germline, CDR1 is SQVTM and CDR2 ANQGSEA. This CDR3 has 14 residues. The DNA for the CDR3 is TGCAGCGTTGAAACCGGGGGGGCTGTCTATGGCTACACCTTC. Translation gives CSVETGGAVYGYTF.

The chain is built from TRBV27 and TRBJ1-1; D might be TRBD1 (5 bases). The CDR3 runs to 15 residues. Germline-derived CDR1 and CDR2 are MNHEY and SMNVEV (reference sequence). Deletions cut 0 bases from V and 6 bases from J, with 14 bases between. CDR3 region: CASSLSFGAASEAFF. The DNA of the CDR3 is TGTGCCAGCAGTTTATCGTTCGGGGCAGCCTCTGAAGCTTTCTTT.

V is TRBV28 and J is TRBJ2-5, with unresolved D. The germline V gene encodes CDR1 MDHEN and CDR2 SYDVKM. Trimming took 2 bases from V and 5 from J, leaving 9 bases between them. This CDR3 spans 13 amino acids. CDR3 region: CASSLPALETQYF. In DNA, the CDR3 is TGTGCCAGCAGTTTACCAGCTTTGGAGACCCAGTACTTC.

The chain uses TRBV7-2 and TRBJ2-7; a possible D gene is TRBD2 (5 bases). V was trimmed by 3 bases and J by 3 bases, leaving 12 bases between them. Germline CDR1 SGHTA, CDR2 FQGNSA. The CDR3 runs to 14 residues. The CDR3 sequence: CASSFSGLVYEQYF. The CDR3 nucleotides read TGTGCCAGCAGCTTTTCCGGACTTGTCTACGAGCAGTACTTC.

This chain links TRBV6-4 with TRBJ2-7; 8 nucleotides match TRBD2. The V gene end was trimmed by 7 bases and the J gene end by 4 bases; junction bases not matched to a gene: 12. The CDR3 is made up of 15 amino acids. Per the germline V gene, CDR1 is MRHNA and CDR2 is SNTAGT. The CDR3 DNA follows: TGTGCCAGCACCGTCGGGGGGGGCTTAAGTTACGAGCAGTACTTC. Its translation: CASTVGGGLSYEQYF.

This clone counts as medium-sized. The rearrangement uses TRBV5-1 and TRBJ2-3; 8 nucleotides agree with TRBD2. V trimming: 5 bases; J trimming: 7 bases; junction bases outside the gene matches: 9. The CDR3 covers 14 residues. The germline gives CDR1 SGHRS, CDR2 YFSETQ. The CDR3 nucleotides are TGCGCCAGCAGGGTTAGCGGGGCGGATAATACGCAGTATTTT. It is translated as CASRVSGADNTQYF.

The CDR3 reads CAWSVGRGKYF. In DNA, the CDR3 is TGTGCCTGGAGTGTCGGCAGGGGCAAGTATTTT. The V gene is TRBV30, the J gene TRBJ2-3; D might be TRBD1 (6 bases). From germline, CDR1 is GTSNPN and CDR2 SVGIG (reference sequence). The CDR3 contains 11 residues. V lost 0 bases and J 13 bases, leaving 11 bases between the germline ends.

This clone was observed a few times. The V and J genes are TRBV2 and TRBJ1-1, with TRBD1 matching over 7 bases. CDR3 length: 13 residues. Unmatched junction bases numbered 9, after V lost 7 bases and J lost 7 bases. CDR1 SNHLY and CDR2 FYNNEI come from the germline V gene. The CDR3: CASNTQGMVEAFF. CDR3 nucleotide sequence: TGTGCCAGCAATACACAGGGGATGGTTGAAGCTTTCTTT.

This clone is medium-sized (0.01 to 0.1%). V and J are TRBV4-3 and TRBJ2-7; a possible D gene is TRBD2 (7 bases). With 0 bases removed from V and 3 bases from J, the gap between germline ends came to 15 bases. The germline V gene encodes CDR1 LGHNA and CDR2 YSLEER. This CDR3 has 16 amino acids. CDR3 coding DNA: TGCGCCAGCAGCCAAGATCTCCGGGGGGCCAACTACGAGCAGTACTTC. Protein product: CASSQDLRGANYEQYF.

The rearrangement links TRBV19 to TRBJ2-7, with TRBD2 identical over 10 bases. This CDR3 region has 15 residues. The germline V gene has CDR1 LNHDA and CDR2 SQIVND (reference sequence). Unmatched junction bases numbered 7, after V lost 5 bases and J lost 3 bases. CDR3 sequence (DNA): TGTGCCAGTAGTTCGGCTAGCGGGAGTTTCTACGAGCAGTACTTC. Its translation is CASSSASGSFYEQYF.

This rearrangement joins TRBV9 to TRBJ1-3; no reliable D call. This CDR3 has 14 residues. The V end lost 4 bases, the J end lost 3 bases, and 11 bases lay between the germline ends. CDR1 is SGDLS, CDR2 YYNGEE, per germline. The CDR3 sequence: CASSPGLRGNTIYF. In nucleotides, the CDR3 is TGTGCCAGCAGCCCCGGACTTCGTGGAAACACCATATATTTT.

This clone is labeled as medium-sized. The chain recombines TRBV7-9 with TRBJ1-1; D is unresolved. Germline V gene lookup returns CDR1 SEHNR and CDR2 FQNEAQ (reference sequence). The CDR3 loop spans 15 amino acids. Trimming shortened V by 5 bases and J by 0 bases, and 13 bases separated the two germline ends. In DNA form, the CDR3 reads TGTGCCAGCAGCCTGGGCGTCCGAATGAACACTGAAGCTTTCTTT. Protein: CASSLGVRMNTEAFF. The full variable domain, rest sourced from reference TRBV7-9 and TRBJ1-1, is DTGVSQNPRHKITKRGQNVTFRCDPISEHNRLYWYRQTLGQGPEFLTYFQNEAQLEKSRLLSDRFSAERPKGSFSTLEIQRTEQGDSAMYLCASSLGVRMNTEAFFGQGTRLTVV.

This chain uses TRBV4-2 with TRBJ2-7, with no clear D. Germline-derived CDR1 and CDR2 are LGHNA and YNFKEQ. The CDR3 extends over 15 amino acids. Between the trimmed V and J ends, which lost 0 bases and 0 bases, there was a span of 9 bases. CDR3 loop: CASSQDPAGSYEQYF. The DNA of the CDR3 is TGTGCCAGCAGCCAAGATCCGGCAGGCTCCTACGAGCAGTACTTC.

This clone was observed a few times. This sequence joins TRBV9 and TRBJ2-3, with D tentatively TRBD2 (7 bases). Germline V CDR1 and CDR2: SGDLS, YYNGEE. V shed 0 bases and J shed 2 bases, with 13 bases lying between them. The CDR3 runs 16 residues. In DNA form, the CDR3 reads TGTGCCAGCAGCGTAGGGGGGGGCCTTCACACAGATACGCAGTATTTT. Encoded protein: CASSVGGGLHTDTQYF. The complete variable domain, with remaining parts taken from reference TRBV9 and TRBJ2-3, reads DSGVTQTPKHLITATGQRVTLRCSPRSGDLSVYWYQQSLDQGLQFLIQYYNGEERAKGNILERFSAQQFPDLHSELNLSSLELGDSALYFCASSVGGGLHTDTQYFGPGTRLTVL.

The chain carries TRBV30 and TRBJ2-7, with 10 bases that match TRBD2. CDR3 size: 14 residues. The germline V gene has CDR1 GTSNPN and CDR2 SVGIG (reference sequence). CDR3 DNA: TGTGCTTGCCATAGCGGGAGGTCCCTAGGGGAGCAGTACTTC. It codes for CACHSGRSLGEQYF.

This chain links TRBV9 with TRBJ1-2; D not resolved. This CDR3 has 12 residues. Deletions cut 7 bases from V and 4 bases from J, with 11 bases between. Germline assignment: CDR1 SGDLS and CDR2 YYNGEE. CDR3: CASGSTTYGYTF. The CDR3 DNA sequence: TGTGCCAGCGGATCAACAACCTATGGCTACACCTTC.

This clone was counted between two and nine times. The gene calls are TRBV2 and TRBJ1-2; 8 bases match TRBD1. CDR1 and CDR2 from the germline V gene are SNHLY and FYNNEI. This CDR3 comprises 14 residues. V lost 10 bases and J lost 6; bases outside the gene matches: 13. The CDR3 region has the DNA TGTGCCATCTTAGGACAGGGAGGCGCGAATGGCTACACCTTC. Translated: CAILGQGGANGYTF.

In the case of this clone: A read error is possible here, since a much larger clone lies one base away. Other DNA sequences in this specimen translate into the identical CDR3. The chain combines TRBV7-2 with TRBJ2-1; 7 bases match TRBD2. The length of the CDR3 is 15 residues. Germline assignment: CDR1 SGHTA and CDR2 FQGNSA. Trimming at V came to 1 base and at J to 0 bases, leaving 0 bases not matched to a gene. CDR3 residues: CASSLGTSSYNEQFF. The CDR3 DNA reads as TGTGCCAGCAGCTTAGGGACTAGCTCCTACAATGAGCAGTTCTTC. Full variable domain (rest looked up from reference TRBV7-2 and TRBJ2-1): GAGVSQSPSNKVTEKGKDVELRCDPISGHTALYWYRQSLGQGLEFLIYFQGNSAPDKSGLPSDRFSAERTGGSVSTLTIQRTQQEDSAVYLCASSLGTSSYNEQFFGPGTRLTVL.

This clone was seen repeatedly, ten times or more. V usage is TRBV6-5 and J usage is TRBJ2-3; D could derive from TRBD1 or TRBD2 (5 bases each). The CDR3 consists of 15 residues. CDR1 is MNHEY, CDR2 SVGAGI, per germline. V lost 1 base and J lost 4, with 12 bases in between. The CDR3 DNA reads TGTGCCAGCAGTTACTGGGGTCGGGGCTCAGATACGCAGTATTTT. As protein: CASSYWGRGSDTQYF.

This chain uses TRBV5-4 with TRBJ1-1; 8 bases agree with TRBD1. The CDR3 runs to 15 residues. V trimming: 4 bases; J trimming: 0 bases; junction bases outside the gene matches: 5. CDR1 is SGHNT and CDR2 is YYREEE in the germline V gene (reference sequence). The CDR3 is CASSPGQDMNTEAFF. CDR3 in DNA: TGTGCCAGCAGCCCGGGACAGGATATGAACACTGAAGCTTTCTTT.